This TCR beta chain was identified in a study of T cell responses to AZD1222 COVID-19 vaccine. Study in general: Whether given at about 4 or about 12 weeks, second doses were pooled. Study findings and constraints: Clonal diversity was possibly underestimated; the donors were predominantly white British and more often female. Spike-specific TCR breadth and depth both grew after two AZD1222 doses. Repertoires were obtained solely post-peak T cell response.

About this clone itself: Its antigen is unknown.

Produced via immunoSEQ multiplex PCR; TCRdb's table is partial and in-frame only. Here the sample spans about 120,000 clones, approximately 90% being singletons. Trimming took off 0 bases at V and 2 bases at J, with 14 bases between the two ends. The CDR3 spans 17 residues. Germline V gene data show CDR1 as LGHNT and CDR2 as FRNRAP. The V call is TRBV12-5, the J call TRBJ1-5; possible D gene TRBD1, 6 bases. The source is an adult in good health. Sequenced material: peripheral blood, taken on day 0 of AZD1222 vaccination. In nucleotides, the CDR3 is TGTGCTAGTGGTTTGGTACTGGGGGCGCGGGGCAATCAGCCCCAGCATTTT. Its translation is CASGLVLGARGNQPQHF.